This T cell receptor (beta chain) was profiled in a study of T cells in Graves' hyperthyroidism and ophthalmopathy (dated by TCRdb to the late 2010s). About the full investigation: Peripheral blood was sampled at the time of initial diagnosis, prior to any treatment. A discovery cohort of about a hundred patients, about 40 with Graves' ophthalmopathy and 55 to 65 with stable Graves' hyperthyroidism, was used to find distinguishing TCR V-J signatures. Whether ophthalmopathy could be predicted prospectively was tested in an independent validation cohort made up of some 20 hyperthyroidism patients plus 17 patients who later progressed to ophthalmopathy. The 85 to 100 discovery patients were randomly split 7:3 into training and test sets. Thyroid tissue and blood T-cell repertoires from about 6 Graves' hyperthyroidism patients were also compared in the study. After blood sampling, hyperthyroidism patients were treated with methimazole at a starting dose of 30 mg daily, and ophthalmopathy patients were treated with high-dose intravenous methylprednisolone. The paper describes TCR Vbeta CDR3 sequencing of more than 120 peripheral blood samples, made up of approximately 40 ophthalmopathy patients, around 78 hyperthyroidism patients and roughly 17 progressor patients.

Overall study outcomes, separate from this receptor: Blood samples also contained most of the expanded thyroid clonotypes (frequency above 0.001), which suggests that blood repertoires may reflect thyroid immune responses. A 13 V-J signature model separated ophthalmopathy from stable hyperthyroidism, with approximately 86% sensitivity and 81.08% specificity in cross-validation and 80%/75% in testing. No statistical method was used to set the sample size in advance, and investigators knew the group allocation. In validation, the model predicted progression to ophthalmopathy with approximately 71% sensitivity and less than 75% specificity, a median of 6.5 months before onset.

Stable Graves' hyperthyroidism was defined as no progression to ophthalmopathy during 18 months of follow-up. Hyperthyroidism patients were newly diagnosed, with disease duration under 2 months, and aged 18 to 65 years. Patients with uncontrolled infections, other autoimmune diseases, pregnancy or lactation were excluded. Diagnoses were based on clinical symptoms, serum thyroxine and TRAb, thyroid ultrasound and orbital computed tomography. PBMCs were isolated from about 9.1 ml of fresh peripheral blood by Ficoll-Paque density gradient centrifugation. Trizol reagent was used to extract total RNA, and RNA quality was then checked on an Agilent 2100 Bioanalyzer. There are 13 amino acids in the CDR3, from cysteine to phenylalanine inclusive. Of the read, only the CDR3 DNA is kept; its 39 bases are in frame from base 1. Via the germline V gene, CDR1 is SGHAT and CDR2 FQNNGV. The trim is 3 bases for V and 7 bases for J, with a gap of 10 bases between the germline ends.

This clonotype was seen ten or more times. The target of this receptor is not known. One base away there is no much larger clone; base qualities are not given. Amplification of TCR beta CDR3 regions was carried out from RNA transcripts. The TCR CDR3 was subjected to a first round of RT-PCR using the HTBI primer set and the Qiagen OneStep RT-PCR kit. A second multiplex PCR round built the libraries, followed by size selection and purification. Paired-end sequencing of the libraries was performed with 100 bp reads on an Illumina HiSeq2000. The published analysis was carried out like this. Raw data were processed with SOAPnuke, discarding reads with adapters, uncalled bases, mean Phred below 15, or no exact constant-primer or identifier match. COPE v1.2.5 was used to merge high-quality paired reads, and clonotypes were defined as unique nucleotide sequences. MiTCR v1.1 was used to align clonotypes to the IMGT TRBV, TRBD and TRBJ reference segments. Analysis was restricted to V-J combinations with a frequency above 0.0001, which covered roughly 99% of repertoires. A TCS score was defined as the ratio of F50 (clonal expansion) to E x V (chaos), with BLOSUM62-based TCRdist applied between CDR3 peptides within each V-J. Welch's t-statistics and random forest reduced several hundred V-J features to 13, which were used in a naive Bayes classifier (R e1071). TCRdb redid the processing of the public reads, applying fastp at Q25 and MiXCR, and retained in-frame beta chains. One record per CDR3 amino acid sequence lists the most common genes and DNA. TCRdb, not the authors, supplied the V and J calls. This sample has under 650,000 distinct CDR3 sequences in its table, and 15% to 20% of those were observed once. 3.8% of the sample lies in the top ten.

This sequence was found in a woman aged 30 to 39 with Graves' hyperthyroidism. The chain is assembled from TRBV11-2 and TRBJ2-1, with no confident D gene call. The sequenced sample consisted of blood. The CDR3 reads CASSFSRPNEQFF. The DNA is TGTGCCAGCAGCTTTTCCAGACCGAATGAGCAGTTCTTC.